The T cell receptor (beta chain) described here comes from a study of cytotoxic CD8 clonotypes in ibrutinib-treated CLL. Germline V lookup: CDR1 SGHRS, CDR2 YFSETQ. After removal of 3 bases from V and 2 bases from J, the junction contained 10 bases not matched to a gene. The CDR3 contains 17 residues. This clone was seen at least ten times. Generated by immunoSEQ multiplex PCR, the TCRdb table keeps only in-frame clones and is missing some. This sample carries about 60,000 clones, around 55% of them seen once, and the ten largest clones take around 21%. The TCR sequence derives from a human donor with chronic lymphocytic leukemia. This chain uses TRBV5-1 with TRBJ1-2, with 10 bases matching TRBD1. Source: PBMCs, taken after 24 months of ibrutinib treatment. The CDR3 bases are TGCGCCAGCAGCTATCTTGGACAGGGGGGACCAAACTATGGCTACACCTTC. Protein product: CASSYLGQGGPNYGYTF.